The present entry profiles one TCR beta chain with its context. Its specificity is unknown. In germline, CDR1 is SEHNR, CDR2 FQNEAQ (reference sequence). The CDR3 is 17 residues long. Unmatched junction bases numbered 8, after V lost 5 bases and J lost 6 bases. This sample is drawn from a study of cytomegalovirus exposure and HLA in healthy donors. The study, taken as a whole, reports: A link between a missense DCLRE1C variant and TCR beta V- and J-gene trimming emerged from a later analysis.

Both 60 Vbeta primers and 13 Jbeta primers went into the PCR. Clones were read by immunoSEQ multiplex PCR, and TCRdb kept only the in-frame ones, dropping some. The sample holds hundreds of thousands of clones, roughly 80% seen once. The sequenced sample consisted of PBMCs. This TCR came from a man aged 25 to 40 in good health and CMV-seronegative. The chain recombines TRBV7-9 with TRBJ2-3, with 16 bases identical to TRBD2. The CDR3 DNA is TGTGCCAGCAGCCTCGGGACTAGCGGGGGGGGTACGGATACGCAGTATTTT. It codes for CASSLGTSGGGTDTQYF.